Shown below are 19 T cell receptor beta chains from a single sample sequenced in a study of blood T cell repertoires in COVID-19 (dated by TCRdb to 2018 to 2020). Library generation was performed with the immunoSEQ multiplex PCR assay. TCRdb obtained this table from immuneACCESS and retained in-frame rearrangements with V and J assigned. These tables miss some clones; where compared with another copy, unresolved V genes account for less than half of the shortfall, and the remainder is unexplained. Present in this sample are about 120,000 clones, roughly 76% of which were seen just once. Over 9.5% of the sample is in the top ten clones. The material sequenced was peripheral blood. The receptors come from a human donor in a cohort sampled during active COVID-19.

The J gene is TRBJ1-4, the V gene TRBV6-2 or TRBV6-3, with TRBD1 matching over 10 bases. Germline V CDR1 and CDR2: MNHEY, SVGEGT. Trimming took 4 bases from V and 8 from J; bases not matched to a gene: 7. CDR3 length: 15 residues. For the CDR3, the DNA is TGTGCCAGCAGTTCCGGCGGGACAGGGGTGGAAAAACTGTTTTTT. Translated: CASSSGGTGVEKLFF.

This sequence joins TRBV11-3 and TRBJ2-1, with 7 bases that match TRBD2. This CDR3 spans 13 amino acids. Looked up from germline, CDR1 is SGHNT and CDR2 is YENEEA. V gave up 0 bases and J gave up 11 bases; unmatched junction bases: 4. CDR3: CASSLDGAGKQFF. The CDR3 DNA sequence: TGTGCCAGCAGCTTAGATGGAGCGGGGAAGCAGTTCTTC.

This chain uses TRBV30 with TRBJ1-2; D not certain. Per the germline V gene, CDR1 is GTSNPN and CDR2 is SVGIG (reference sequence). V was cut by 3 bases and J by 7 bases, with 21 bases left in between. The CDR3 is made up of 15 amino acids. CDR3 in DNA: TGTGCCTGGAGCGCGGAGGATCAGTGGGCATTTGGCTACACCTTC. This codes for CAWSAEDQWAFGYTF.

The rearrangement uses TRBV14 and TRBJ1-2, with unresolved D. Trimming left V 4 bases short and J 4 bases short, with 16 bases between. Germline-derived CDR1 and CDR2 are SGHDN and FVKESK. CDR3 length: 15 amino acids. The CDR3 sequence is CASSPSWQVPYGYTF. For the CDR3, the DNA is TGTGCCAGCAGCCCCTCGTGGCAGGTTCCCTATGGCTACACCTTC.

The chain employs TRBV5-1 and TRBJ1-5; TRBD1 matches 10 bases. Trimming at V came to 3 bases and at J to 2 bases, leaving 2 bases not matched to a gene. The CDR3 runs to 15 residues. Germline V gene data show CDR1 as SGHRS and CDR2 as YFSETQ. CDR3: CASSWGTGGNQPQHF. The CDR3 region has the DNA TGCGCCAGCAGCTGGGGGACAGGGGGCAATCAGCCCCAGCATTTT.

The gene calls are TRBV30 and TRBJ1-2; 7 nucleotides match TRBD1. Germline-derived CDR1 and CDR2 are GTSNPN and SVGIG (reference sequence). V dropped 1 base and J dropped 0; count of bases not matched to a gene: 11. The CDR3 is made up of 17 amino acids. The CDR3 DNA follows: TGTGCCTGGAGTGGAAACAGGGGAATATTAACTAACTATGGCTACACCTTC. This codes for CAWSGNRGILTNYGYTF.

The rearrangement uses TRBV7-8 and TRBJ2-7; 9 positions agree with TRBD2. The J segment lost 3 bases and the V segment lost 1 base, leaving 4 bases of the junction unmatched. CDR1 and CDR2 from the germline V gene are SGHVS and FQNEAQ. The CDR3 runs to 15 residues. The DNA for the CDR3 is TGTGCCAGCAGCTTAGATCCAGCGGGGGGCTACGAGCAGTACTTC. Its translation: CASSLDPAGGYEQYF.

This rearrangement joins TRBV7-2 to TRBJ1-5; D remains ambiguous. Germline CDR1 reads SGHTA; CDR2 reads FQGNSA. V was trimmed by 2 bases and J by 9 bases, leaving 8 bases between them. The CDR3 is 12 residues long. In DNA, the CDR3 is TGTGCCAGCAGCTTATATCGCGGGCCCCAGCATTTT. This translates into CASSLYRGPQHF.

The gene calls are TRBV7-9 and TRBJ2-5; 11 positions agree with TRBD1. Germline-derived CDR1 and CDR2 are SEHNR and FQNEAQ (reference sequence). After removal of 5 bases from V and 5 bases from J, the junction contained 7 bases not matched to a gene. CDR3 length equals 15 residues. CDR3 coding DNA: TGTGCCAGCAGCCATGGACAGGGGGCCCGTGAGACCCAGTACTTC. Translating gives CASSHGQGARETQYF.

This chain joins TRBV2 and TRBJ2-3; TRBD2 might be the D (6 bases). Trimming cost V 4 bases and J 6 bases, with 14 bases left between them. There are 14 residues in the CDR3. Germline V gene sequence: CDR1 SNHLY, CDR2 FYNNEI. The CDR3 region is CASSGGAAWDTQYF. DNA for the CDR3: TGTGCCAGCAGTGGCGGGGCCGCCTGGGATACGCAGTATTTT.

This rearrangement joins TRBV2 to TRBJ2-1; D gene unclear. V lost 5 bases, J lost 0 bases, and 11 bases lay in between. CDR1 and CDR2 from the germline V gene are SNHLY and FYNNEI. The CDR3 has 15 residues. CDR3 sequence reads: CASSSTYSSYNEQFF. The CDR3 DNA reads as TGTGCCAGCAGTTCTACTTACAGCTCCTACAATGAGCAGTTCTTC.

The chain links TRBV7-3 to TRBJ2-2, with a weak D call TRBD1 (6 bases). CDR3 size: 15 residues. Trimming removed 5 bases from V and 2 bases from J, with 12 bases in between. CDR1 is SGHTA, CDR2 FQGTGA, per germline. CDR3 DNA: TGTGCCAGCAGCGGACGGACAGATAACACCGGGGAGCTGTTTTTT. This translates into CASSGRTDNTGELFF.

The rearrangement links TRBV5-1 to TRBJ2-1; a weak D match, TRBD2 (5 bases). Germline assignment: CDR1 SGHRS and CDR2 YFSETQ. This CDR3 contains 15 residues. V gave up 5 bases and J gave up 6 bases, with 18 bases separating them. CDR3 DNA sequence: TGCGCCAGCAGACCTTTTGCAGGAGGAGGCAATGAGCAGTTCTTC. The encoded protein is CASRPFAGGGNEQFF.

The V call is TRBV18, the J call TRBJ1-2; 11 bases are a match to TRBD1. Looked up from germline, CDR1 is KGHSH and CDR2 is LQKENI. CDR3 length: 16 residues. The J segment lost 6 bases and the V segment lost 4 bases, leaving 10 bases of the junction unmatched. Here the CDR3 DNA reads TGTGCCAGCTCACGGGACAAGGACAGGGGGCAAAATGGCTACACCTTC. Its translation is CASSRDKDRGQNGYTF.

Concerning this clone itself: Other DNA sequences in this specimen translate into the identical CDR3. The chain combines TRBV6-5 with TRBJ1-6; maybe TRBD1 (5 bases). From germline, CDR1 is MNHEY and CDR2 SVGAGI. V dropped 6 bases and J dropped 10 bases, with 19 bases sitting between them. The CDR3 is 15 amino acids. The CDR3 sequence is CASRGGRGDRSPLHF. DNA of the CDR3: TGTGCCAGCAGGGGGGGTCGGGGGGATCGATCACCCCTCCACTTT.

The V and J genes are TRBV9 and TRBJ2-5; D is possibly TRBD1 (5 bases). Trimming left V 0 bases short and J 1 base short, with 13 bases between. Germline V CDR1 and CDR2: SGDLS, YYNGEE. This CDR3 comprises 16 residues. The CDR3 sequence is CASSVAAGNPQETQYF. CDR3 nucleotide sequence: TGTGCCAGCAGCGTAGCGGCAGGGAACCCCCAAGAGACCCAGTACTTC.

This clone came up a few times. V is TRBV4-1 and J is TRBJ2-1, with D tentatively TRBD2 (6 bases). Germline CDR1 is MGHRA and CDR2 is YSYEKL. The CDR3 has 16 amino acids. V was clipped by 0 bases and J by 4 bases, with 13 bases between them. CDR3 sequence (DNA): TGCGCCAGCAGCCAAGATCGGGGACTTGCATACAATGAGCAGTTCTTC. Its protein is CASSQDRGLAYNEQFF.

This clone was detected once. The rearrangement joins TRBV6-5 to TRBJ2-4; D is undetermined. CDR3 size: 16 residues. The germline gives CDR1 MNHEY, CDR2 SVGAGI. The germline V and J ends were trimmed by 0 bases and 2 bases, with 11 bases remaining between them. In nucleotides, the CDR3 is TGTGCCAGCAGTTACTCGAGAGGTTTAACCAAAAACATTCAGTACTTC. Amino acids: CASSYSRGLTKNIQYF.

CDR3 region: CASSPTDRGSSYEQYF. CDR3 sequence (DNA): TGTGCCAGCAGTCCCACGGACAGGGGGAGCTCCTACGAGCAGTACTTC. This chain uses TRBV27 with TRBJ2-7, with 10 bases matching TRBD1. CDR3 size: 16 residues. Germline V gives CDR1 MNHEY, CDR2 SMNVEV (reference sequence). J lost 0 bases, V lost 5 bases, and 7 bases had no gene match.